This T cell receptor (beta chain) was sequenced for a study of T cell repertoires in cytomegalovirus infection. As for the study in general: Recently described HLA-C-restricted plus well-studied HLA-B-restricted CMV epitopes were used. Matching HLA type, along with CMV infection, was indicated by public TCR beta signatures. General study points: Carriage of CMV together with the relevant HLA was identifiable through cumulative public TCR beta family frequency.

CDR1 SGHNT and CDR2 YYREEE come from the germline V gene (reference sequence). The CDR3 is 14 residues long. V shed 4 bases, J shed 2 bases, and the junction held 4 bases outside the gene matches. TCRdb redid the calling of the reads with MiXCR, one entry per CDR3 protein. The sample yields 75,000 to 100,000 distinct CDR3 sequences, about 31% seen once. Only a few counts were recorded for this clonotype. The target antigen is unknown. Here the sequenced sample was CD8+ T cells from cultured PBMCs, taken from culture after CMV antigen stimulation. The J gene is TRBJ1-1, the V gene TRBV5-4; 8 bases match TRBD1. The source is a human donor in good health (CMV status not recorded). Some clones in this sample may be carry-over from other donors' samples. The CDR3 loop reads CASSRTGLNTEAFF. The CDR3 nucleotides are TGTGCCAGCAGCCGGACAGGGCTCAACACTGAAGCTTTCTTT.